The present TCR beta chain was sequenced within a study of cytomegalovirus exposure and HLA in healthy donors. Study-level results: CMV antigen specificity was confirmed in vitro for a few CMV-associated chains. The study found most TCR sequences rare, yet found some public TCRs in many donors. Cytomegalovirus-associated status was assigned to some 160 TCR beta chains.

This clone was seen more than once but under ten times. What it recognizes is unknown. Sequencing used immunoSEQ multiplex PCR; TCRdb keeps in-frame clones, though not all of them. The repertoire holds about 56,000 clones, with just over 90% as singletons. The CDR3 covers 14 residues. V was clipped by 0 bases and J by 5 bases, with 11 bases between them. In germline, CDR1 is GTSNPN, CDR2 SVGIG (reference sequence). The rearrangement joins TRBV30 to TRBJ1-5; no definite D call. This clonotype originated in a woman younger than 35 in good health and CMV-seronegative. Sequencing used PBMCs. The CDR3 is CAWSVHPLDQPQHF. The CDR3 DNA is TGTGCCTGGAGTGTACACCCCCTGGATCAGCCCCAGCATTTT. Complete variable domain (other parts from reference TRBV30 and TRBJ1-5): SQTIHQWPATLVQPVGSPLSLECTVEGTSNPNLYWYRQAAGRGLQLLFYSVGIGQISSEVPQNLSASRPQDRQFILSSKKLLLSDSGFYLCAWSVHPLDQPQHFGDGTRLSIL.